This TCR beta chain comes out of a study of a mutant IDH1 vaccine in newly diagnosed glioma. Study as a whole: The vaccination schedule gave patients eight doses in weeks 1, 3, 5, 7, 11, 15, 19 and 23. Study-level results: About 92% of patients showed vaccine-induced immune responses across multiple MHC alleles.

The repertoire was sequenced with immunoSEQ multiplex PCR; TCRdb's copy has only in-frame clones and lacks some. The top ten hold just under 4% of the sample, which has under 45,000 clones, approximately 89% seen once. Germline lookup yields CDR1 WSHSY and CDR2 SAAADI. The CDR3 extends over 12 amino acids. With 8 bases clipped from V and 9 bases from J, the junction kept 6 bases outside the gene matches. A word on this clone: Antigen: not known.

Time point denoted: week 23, last vaccination. Vaccination used 300 ug of mutant IDH1 20-mer peptide per dose, with topical imiquimod. This TCR derives from a man aged 50 to 59 with glioma. The chain carries TRBV10-2 and TRBJ2-2; 7 bases are shared with TRBD2. The sample was PBMCs, taken from a glioma patient whose treatment included an IDH1 peptide vaccine. In DNA form, the CDR3 reads TGCGCCAGCGCGAGGGGAGGGAGGGAGCTGTTTTTT. Its protein product is CASARGGRELFF.